Below, 24 T cell receptor beta chains from the same sample are listed, as sequenced in a study of T cell changes during pregnancy in multiple sclerosis. Produced via immunoSEQ multiplex PCR; TCRdb's table is partial and in-frame only. The data contain around 33,000 clones, approximately 88% of them seen just once; the ten biggest clones take up approximately 8.4%. This specimen was CD8+ T cells from peripheral blood mononuclear cells, taken before pregnancy. The receptors come from a female donor with multiple sclerosis, enrolled in a pregnancy study.

This chain uses TRBV4-3 with TRBJ2-1; 7 bases are shared with TRBD1. The V and J ends lost 4 bases and 2 bases, in that order; junction bases with no gene match: 5. The CDR3 runs 15 residues. From germline, CDR1 is LGHNA and CDR2 YSLEER. The CDR3 loop reads CASSPLGTAYNEQFF. CDR3 coding DNA: TGCGCCAGCAGCCCCCTAGGGACAGCCTACAATGAGCAGTTCTTC.

The rearrangement uses TRBV5-3 and TRBJ1-1; the match to TRBD1 covers 7 bases. TRBV5-3 is flagged as an ORF with uncertain function. J was trimmed by 1 base and V by 3 bases; bases with no gene match: 15. This CDR3 comprises 18 residues. The CDR3 DNA reads as TGTGCCAGAAGCTCCGCAGGGGGACAACCAACGGGGAACACTGAAGCTTTCTTT. This encodes CARSSAGGQPTGNTEAFF.

The chain recombines TRBV2 with TRBJ1-6; D not certain. The V gene lost 2 bases and the J gene lost 0 bases, with 8 bases spanning the gap. The CDR3 covers 16 residues. Germline V lookup: CDR1 SNHLY, CDR2 FYNNEI. The CDR3 sequence: CASSERLSSYNSPLHF. The CDR3 nucleotides are TGTGCCAGCAGTGAACGCTTGAGCTCCTATAATTCACCCCTCCACTTT. Full variable domain (remainder filled in from reference TRBV2 and TRBJ1-6): EPEVTQTPSHQVTQMGQEVILRCVPISNHLYFYWYRQILGQKVEFLVSFYNNEISEKSEIFDDQFSVERPDGSNFTLKIRSTKLEDSAMYFCASSERLSSYNSPLHFGNGTRLTVT.

This rearrangement joins TRBV2 to TRBJ1-2; 9 nucleotides agree with TRBD1. The CDR3 is made up of 15 amino acids. Germline V gives CDR1 SNHLY, CDR2 FYNNEI. V lost 6 bases, J lost 5 bases, and 10 bases stayed unmatched. CDR3 bases: TGTGCCAGCAGATCCGGACAGGGGAAGAGGTATGGCTACACCTTC. Translation gives CASRSGQGKRYGYTF. The full variable domain, completed using reference TRBV2 and TRBJ1-2, is EPEVTQTPSHQVTQMGQEVILRCVPISNHLYFYWYRQILGQKVEFLVSFYNNEISEKSEIFDDQFSVERPDGSNFTLKIRSTKLEDSAMYFCASRSGQGKRYGYTFGSGTRLTVV.

The gene calls are TRBV4-3 and TRBJ1-1; D uncertain. Per the germline V gene, CDR1 is LGHNA and CDR2 is YSLEER. The CDR3 sequence is 15 residues long. V lost 2 bases, J lost 2 bases, and 12 bases lay in between. CDR3 amino acids: CASSQLEGANTEAFF. The CDR3 DNA sequence: TGCGCCAGCAGCCAACTGGAGGGTGCAAACACTGAAGCTTTCTTT.

The chain has TRBV28 and TRBJ2-1; perhaps TRBD2 as D (6 bases). Deletions cut 3 bases from V and 7 bases from J, with 13 bases between. Germline CDR1 is MDHEN and CDR2 is SYDVKM. This CDR3 is 14 amino acids long. In DNA form, the CDR3 reads TGTGCCAGCAGTTTGGAGGGGCTCAGGAATGAGCAGTTCTTC. The encoded protein is CASSLEGLRNEQFF.

V and J are TRBV7-9 and TRBJ2-7, with TRBD2 matching over 7 bases. The CDR3 consists of 14 residues. Unmatched junction bases numbered 6, after V lost 5 bases and J lost 2 bases. From germline, CDR1 is SEHNR and CDR2 FQNEAQ (reference sequence). CDR3 protein: CASSVSGYTYEQYF. The CDR3, as DNA: TGTGCCAGCAGCGTTAGCGGGTATACCTACGAGCAGTACTTC.

The gene calls are TRBV1 and TRBJ1-1; TRBD1, the table's D call, was not compared with the DNA. TRBV1 is deemed a pseudogene. This CDR3 spans 15 amino acids. This CDR3 reads CTSSRDGTGNTEAFF. In nucleotides, the CDR3 is TGCACCAGCAGCCGGGATGGGACAGGGAACACTGAAGCTTTCTTT.

The chain couples TRBV2 to TRBJ2-3; 13 positions match TRBD2. Germline assignment: CDR1 SNHLY and CDR2 FYNNEI. Trimming cost V 4 bases and J 2 bases; bases outside gene matches: 3. This CDR3 has 16 residues. The CDR3 sequence is CASSGGTSGTTDTQYF. The CDR3 DNA is TGTGCCAGCAGTGGGGGGACTAGCGGGACCACAGATACGCAGTATTTT.

Relative to its sample, this clone is medium-sized. The rearrangement links TRBV2 to TRBJ1-1; TRBD1 matches 12 bases. CDR3 size: 15 residues. After removal of 6 bases from V and 6 bases from J, the junction contained 8 bases not matched to a gene. Germline lookup yields CDR1 SNHLY and CDR2 FYNNEI. The CDR3 loop reads CASRVLGTGGSEAFF. CDR3 DNA sequence: TGTGCCAGCAGGGTACTAGGGACAGGGGGCTCTGAAGCTTTCTTT.

The rearrangement links TRBV4-3 to TRBJ2-1, with 12 positions matching TRBD2. The J segment lost 4 bases and the V segment lost 0 bases, leaving 1 base of the junction unmatched. Germline V gene data show CDR1 as LGHNA and CDR2 as YSLEER. CDR3 length: 16 amino acids. DNA for the CDR3: TGCGCCAGCAGCCAAGATACTAGCGGGGGGTACAATGAGCAGTTCTTC. Translation gives CASSQDTSGGYNEQFF.

The chain employs TRBV4-3 and TRBJ1-3; TRBD1 is a possible D gene (6 bases). The germline V gene encodes CDR1 LGHNA and CDR2 YSLEER. Trimming removed 0 bases at V and 0 bases at J, with 12 bases between. This CDR3 has 17 residues. CDR3 amino acids: CASSQDPGQSSGNTIYF. CDR3 sequence (DNA): TGCGCCAGCAGCCAAGATCCCGGACAGAGCTCTGGAAACACCATATATTTT.

This chain joins TRBV10-1 and TRBJ2-7; a possible D gene is TRBD1 (6 bases). V lost 3 bases and J lost 3, with 24 bases in between. There are 18 residues in the CDR3. CDR1 is WNHNN, CDR2 SYGVQD, per germline (reference sequence). Here the CDR3 reads CASSDSRMGTPGIYEQYF. The CDR3 DNA reads TGCGCCAGCAGTGATAGTCGAATGGGGACACCAGGGATCTACGAGCAGTACTTC.

A few counts support this clone. This rearrangement joins TRBV30 to TRBJ1-1, with 7 positions matching TRBD1. Germline V lookup: CDR1 GTSNPN, CDR2 SVGIG (reference sequence). The trim removed 5 bases at V and 4 bases at J, leaving 7 bases unmatched. The CDR3 runs to 13 residues. Here the CDR3 DNA reads TGTGCCTGGGATGCCTCAGGGGGCACTGAAGCTTTCTTT. Encoded protein: CAWDASGGTEAFF. The variable domain in full, completed from reference TRBV30 and TRBJ1-1, reads SQTIHQWPATLVQPVGSPLSLECTVEGTSNPNLYWYRQAAGRGLQLLFYSVGIGQISSEVPQNLSASRPQDRQFILSSKKLLLSDSGFYLCAWDASGGTEAFFGQGTRLTVV.

The chain couples TRBV30 to TRBJ1-2, with 8 bases matching TRBD1. The CDR3 totals 14 residues. Trimming took 2 bases from V and 2 from J; bases not matched to a gene: 4. CDR1 and CDR2 from the germline V gene are GTSNPN and SVGIG (reference sequence). The DNA of the CDR3 is TGTGCCTGGAGTCCGACAGGGGTAAACTATGGCTACACCTTC. It is translated as CAWSPTGVNYGYTF.

The rearrangement uses TRBV30 and TRBJ1-2, with D possibly being TRBD1 (6 bases). The CDR3 runs to 16 residues. Germline CDR1 and CDR2: GTSNPN and SVGIG (reference sequence). Trimming removed 4 bases from V and 2 bases from J, with 20 bases in between. CDR3 bases: TGTGCCTGGACCCAACGAATGGACAGAGGCAACTATGGCTACACCTTC. Protein product: CAWTQRMDRGNYGYTF.

V and J are TRBV27 and TRBJ2-1, with D tentatively TRBD1 (6 bases). Trimming pared 5 bases from V and 0 bases from J, leaving 11 bases between. Germline V gene sequence: CDR1 MNHEY, CDR2 SMNVEV (reference sequence). This CDR3 has 15 amino acids. CDR3 nucleotide sequence: TGTGCCAGCAGTACCGGGACACACTCCTACAATGAGCAGTTCTTC. It codes for CASSTGTHSYNEQFF.

The gene calls are TRBV7-3 and TRBJ1-1; D gene uncertain. This CDR3 is 14 amino acids long. V was cut by 3 bases and J by 1 base, with 9 bases left in between. Germline V gene lookup returns CDR1 SGHTA and CDR2 FQGTGA. The CDR3 here is CASSFTEGNTEAFF. CDR3 bases: TGTGCCAGCAGCTTTACAGAGGGGAACACTGAAGCTTTCTTT.

The V and J genes are TRBV9 and TRBJ1-2; 9 nucleotides line up with TRBD1. The V gene's germline CDR1 is SGDLS and CDR2 YYNGEE. The CDR3 contains 15 residues. Losses at the gene ends were 3 bases for V and 8 bases for J; bases not matched to a gene: 11. CDR3 DNA sequence: TGTGCCAGCAGCGGAGAGTGGGACAGGGTCGGGGGCTACACCTTC. Amino acids: CASSGEWDRVGGYTF.

The V call is TRBV7-3, the J call TRBJ1-1, with D perhaps matching TRBD1 (6 bases). Germline CDR1 and CDR2: SGHTA and FQGTGA. The V end lost 1 base, the J end lost 4 bases, and 19 bases lay between the germline ends. This CDR3 spans 17 amino acids. CDR3 DNA sequence: TGTGCCAGCAGCTTAAGCCCCCCCGAGGGGGAAGGCACTGAAGCTTTCTTT. Its translation is CASSLSPPEGEGTEAFF.

The J gene is TRBJ2-5, the V gene TRBV5-6; D is possibly TRBD2 (6 bases). Trimming took off 0 bases at V and 4 bases at J, with 16 bases between the two ends. CDR3 size: 16 residues. Germline values: CDR1 SGHDT, CDR2 YYEEEE. Written as DNA, the CDR3 is TGTGCCAGCAGCTTGGTGGACGCGGGGTTGGGAGAGACCCAGTACTTC. This gives the protein CASSLVDAGLGETQYF.

The chain joins TRBV2 to TRBJ2-7, with D tentatively TRBD1 (5 bases). Trimming pared 3 bases from V and 0 bases from J, leaving 9 bases between. CDR1 and CDR2 (germline): SNHLY, FYNNEI. The length of the CDR3 is 14 residues. The CDR3 spells CASSDWGSSYEQYF. As DNA, the CDR3 is TGTGCCAGCAGTGATTGGGGCAGCTCCTACGAGCAGTACTTC.

Here the CDR3 reads CASSESVAPGDEQFF. CDR3 DNA: TGCGCCAGCAGTGAGTCAGTAGCGCCGGGGGATGAGCAGTTCTTC. This chain joins TRBV10-2 and TRBJ2-1, with D possibly TRBD2 on 6 matching bases. The CDR3 spans 15 residues. CDR1 and CDR2 from the germline V gene are WSHSY and SAAADI. Trimming took off 0 bases at V and 8 bases at J, with 14 bases between the two ends.

This clone turned up a few times. The CDR3 bases are TGTGCCAGCAGTTCTCGACAGTACACTGAAGCTTTCTTT. Its protein is CASSSRQYTEAFF. The rearrangement uses TRBV6-5 and TRBJ1-1, with D perhaps matching TRBD1 (5 bases). CDR3 length: 13 amino acids. Trimming shortened V by 4 bases and J by 3 bases, and 9 bases separated the two germline ends. From germline, CDR1 is MNHEY and CDR2 SVGAGI.